The 18 T cell receptor beta chains reported below all come from one sample, sequenced in a study of tumor-infiltrating lymphocytes in primary liver carcinoma. cDNA specific to TCR beta was made from around 470 ng of total RNA, with a constant-region primer employed for priming. Three nested multiplex PCR rounds, a slightly modified ARM-PCR method, built the TCR beta libraries. Amplification in the first two PCR rounds was performed using TRBV1-TRBV30 forward primers and a C-beta reverse primer for approximately 10 cycles each. TCRdb reanalysed the multiplex PCR reads using MiXCR and keeps one entry per CDR3 protein. The sample consists of about 99,000 distinct CDR3 sequences, about 70% of them appearing once. Unsorted bulk tissue, about 18-32 mg of it, served as the source for co-extraction of RNA and DNA. Material for sequencing was liver tumor tissue from sampling region 5. Subset denoted: tumor region T5, tumor centre. Source of these receptors: a woman aged 60-75 years with primary liver carcinoma and hepatitis B virus infection.

Details on this clonotype: At one of its ends the junction is not consistent with the germline gene, which may arise from a read error. The chain recombines TRBV11-2 with TRBJ1-3; D is unclear. CDR1 and CDR2 from the germline V gene are SGHAT and FQNNGV. The CDR3 contains 13 residues. CDR3: CTSSLPAGNTIYF. CDR3 sequence (DNA): TGTACCAGCAGTTTACCGGCTGGAAACACCATATATTTT.

This clonotype was counted many times. V gene TRBV5-1 combines with J gene TRBJ1-2, with 7 bases identical to TRBD1. This CDR3 comprises 14 residues. The V segment lost 0 bases and the J segment 4 bases; nucleotides outside the gene matches: 3. Germline CDR1 is SGHRS and CDR2 is YFSETQ. For the CDR3, the DNA is TGCGCCAGCAGCTTGGTAGGGACAGCCTATGGCTACACCTTC. Protein sequence: CASSLVGTAYGYTF.

This clonotype occurred many times. V is TRBV6-5 and J is TRBJ2-3; D unclear. The CDR3 is 14 amino acids. Germline V gives CDR1 MNHEY, CDR2 SVGAGI. V was trimmed by 7 bases and J by 1 base, leaving 12 bases between them. CDR3 nucleotides: TGTGCCAGCAAGGGTGGCAGCGGCACAGATACGCAGTATTTT. It is translated as CASKGGSGTDTQYF.

This clonotype came up a few times. A much larger clone is a single base away; this may be a read error. The chain carries TRBV7-8 and TRBJ2-5; no definite D call. V lost 9 bases and J 0 bases, leaving 11 bases between the germline ends. The CDR3 loop spans 13 amino acids. Germline assignment: CDR1 SGHVS and CDR2 FQNEAQ. CDR3 DNA sequence: TGTGCCAGGAGCCGGGCCTACCAAGAGACCCAGTACTTC. Amino acids: CARSRAYQETQYF.

The table lists this clonotype with a count of one. Here the CDR3 omits its conserved ending phenylalanine or tryptophan, so a read error is the likely source. This sequence joins TRBV11-2 and TRBJ2-2; TRBD2 is a possible D gene (5 bases). The V gene lost 5 bases and the J gene lost 7 bases, with 14 bases spanning the gap. The germline gives CDR1 SGHAT, CDR2 FQNNGV. The CDR3 totals 14 residues. The DNA for the CDR3 is TGTGCCAGCAGCCCTTATAGGCGGGTCGGGGAGCTGTTTCTT. Translation: CASSPYRRVGELFL.

This clonotype came up a few times. The chain carries TRBV28 and TRBJ2-3, with no clear D. Germline CDR1 and CDR2: MDHEN and SYDVKM. The CDR3 is 15 amino acids. Trimming cost V 2 bases and J 1 base, with 10 bases left between them. The CDR3 region is CASSLTPGGTDTQYF. The CDR3 DNA sequence: TGTGCCAGCAGTTTAACGCCTGGGGGCACAGATACGCAGTATTTT.

The genes are TRBV6-5 and TRBJ2-1, with D tentatively TRBD2 (6 bases). The last part of the DNA fits TRBJ2-7 better; the J call may be wrong. The germline V gene encodes CDR1 MNHEY and CDR2 SVGAGI. The CDR3 is 17 residues long. The CDR3, as DNA: TGTGCCAGCGGGCCCCTGGTTCGAGCGGGTCGCTACAATGAGCAGTACTTC. Translating it yields CASGPLVRAGRYNEQYF.

The rearrangement links TRBV4-1 to TRBJ1-3; a weak D match, TRBD1 (6 bases). CDR3 length: 16 residues. Germline CDR1 and CDR2: MGHRA and YSYEKL. V was trimmed by 4 bases and J by 2 bases, leaving 15 bases between them. CDR3: CASSRTPGAPGNTIYF. As DNA, the CDR3 is TGCGCCAGCAGCCGGACGCCAGGGGCCCCTGGAAACACCATATATTTT.

Ten or more counts support this clonotype. The genes are TRBV19 and TRBJ2-1; D possibly corresponds to TRBD1 (7 bases). Trimming took 9 bases from V and 9 from J, leaving 12 bases between them. Germline CDR1 LNHDA, CDR2 SQIVND (reference sequence). This CDR3 contains 11 residues. The CDR3 protein is CARNRGGEQFF. The CDR3 DNA sequence: TGTGCCAGGAACAGGGGAGGTGAGCAGTTCTTC.

As regards this clonotype: One end of the junction fails to match germline, which may point to a read error. This chain's CDR3 is CASRYGGSSYGSTF. The CDR3 DNA reads TGTGCCAGCAGATACGGTGGCAGTTCCTATGGCTCCACCTTC. The chain links TRBV28 to TRBJ1-2, with unresolved D. The CDR3 extends over 14 amino acids. Germline V lookup: CDR1 MDHEN, CDR2 SYDVKM.

The chain couples TRBV28 to TRBJ1-2; weak D call: TRBD1 (6 bases). V shed 6 bases and J shed 3 bases, with 14 bases lying between them. The CDR3 runs to 14 residues. Germline V gene lookup returns CDR1 MDHEN and CDR2 SYDVKM. The CDR3 is CASRTGGGYYGYTF. CDR3 nucleotide sequence: TGTGCCAGCAGGACAGGTGGAGGATACTATGGCTACACCTTC.

Note on this clonotype: The junction does not match germline at one end; this may be a read error. The chain recombines TRBV28 with TRBJ2-7, with TRBD2 identical over 12 bases. Germline assignment: CDR1 MDHEN and CDR2 SYDVKM. This CDR3 comprises 17 residues. The chain's CDR3 is CTSSPSPGTSGFYEQYF. The CDR3 DNA reads TGTACCAGCAGTCCCAGCCCAGGGACTAGCGGGTTCTACGAGCAGTACTTC.

Worth noting for this clonotype: At one of its ends the junction is not consistent with the germline gene, which may arise from a read error. The chain employs TRBV12-3 or TRBV12-4 and TRBJ2-1, with TRBD2 identical over 7 bases. CDR3 size: 15 residues. In DNA, the CDR3 is TGTGCCAACACCCGAGCCCGGGGGGACTACAATGAGCAATTCTTC. Translation: CANTRARGDYNEQFF.

Judged by abundance, this clonotype is medium-sized. The chain links TRBV11-2 to TRBJ2-2; TRBD1 is a possible D gene (6 bases). Germline CDR1 SGHAT, CDR2 FQNNGV. V lost 2 bases and J lost 6, with 13 bases in between. The CDR3 extends over 15 amino acids. Here the CDR3 reads CASSLLAGVPGELFF. The CDR3 DNA reads as TGTGCCAGCAGCTTACTTGCAGGGGTTCCCGGGGAGCTGTTTTTT.

The chain links TRBV6-5 to TRBJ1-2; D gene ambiguous. CDR3 size: 11 residues. Germline values: CDR1 MNHEY, CDR2 SVGAGI. The V end was cut by 5 bases, the J end by 5 bases, with 6 bases between. CDR3 sequence reads: CASSAVYGYTF. In DNA, the CDR3 is TGTGCCAGCAGTGCAGTATATGGCTACACCTTC.

This clonotype appeared many times. The genes are TRBV5-1 and TRBJ1-2; no reliable D call. CDR1 and CDR2 (germline): SGHRS, YFSETQ. The CDR3 consists of 14 residues. Trimming took off 5 bases at V and 3 bases at J, with 14 bases between the two ends. The CDR3 spells CASREGFADYGYTF. For the CDR3, the DNA is TGCGCCAGCAGGGAGGGCTTTGCAGACTATGGCTACACCTTC.

This clonotype was seen at least ten times. The chain combines TRBV12-5 with TRBJ2-5, with D perhaps TRBD1 or TRBD2 (5 bases each). The germline V and J ends were trimmed by 0 bases and 1 base, with 18 bases remaining between them. Germline V CDR1 and CDR2: LGHNT, FRNRAP. The CDR3 is 18 residues long. CDR3 nucleotides: TGTGCTAGTGGTTTGGTAGTGTTCCGGGGCCCATTCCAAGAGACCCAGTACTTC. Protein: CASGLVVFRGPFQETQYF. Filled out from reference TRBV12-5 and TRBJ2-5, the complete variable domain reads DARVTQTPRHKVTEMGQEVTMRCQPILGHNTVFWYRQTMMQGLELLAYFRNRAPLDDSGMPKDRFSAEMPDATLATLKIQPSEPRDSAVYFCASGLVVFRGPFQETQYFGPGTRLLVL.

This clonotype was picked up many times. This chain joins TRBV7-9 and TRBJ2-5; TRBD1 matches 10 bases. The germline gives CDR1 SEHNR, CDR2 FQNEAQ (reference sequence). With V trimmed by 4 bases and J by 2 bases, 4 bases remained unmatched. The CDR3 is 15 amino acids. The CDR3 here is CASSSGTGAQETQYF. Here the CDR3 DNA reads TGTGCCAGCAGCTCCGGGACAGGGGCACAAGAGACCCAGTACTTC.